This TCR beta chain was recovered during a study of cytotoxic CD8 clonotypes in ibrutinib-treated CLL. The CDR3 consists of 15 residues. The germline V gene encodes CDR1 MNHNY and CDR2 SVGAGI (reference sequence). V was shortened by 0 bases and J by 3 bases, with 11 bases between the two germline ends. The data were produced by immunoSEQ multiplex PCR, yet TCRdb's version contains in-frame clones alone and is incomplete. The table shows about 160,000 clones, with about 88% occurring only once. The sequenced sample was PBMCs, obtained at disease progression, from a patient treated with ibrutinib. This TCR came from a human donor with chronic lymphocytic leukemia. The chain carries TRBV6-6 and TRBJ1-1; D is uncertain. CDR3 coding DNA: TGTGCCAGCAGTTACTCTCTCAGATTAGACACTGAAGCTTTCTTT. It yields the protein CASSYSLRLDTEAFF.